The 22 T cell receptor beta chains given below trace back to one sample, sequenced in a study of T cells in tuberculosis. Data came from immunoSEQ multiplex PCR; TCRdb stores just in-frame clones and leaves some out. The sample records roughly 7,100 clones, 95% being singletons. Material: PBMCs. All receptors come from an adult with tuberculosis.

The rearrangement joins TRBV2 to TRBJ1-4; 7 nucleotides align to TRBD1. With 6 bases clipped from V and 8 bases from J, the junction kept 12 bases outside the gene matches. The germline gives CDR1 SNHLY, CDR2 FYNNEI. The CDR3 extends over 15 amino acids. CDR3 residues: CASRERQGMREKLFF. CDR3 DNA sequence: TGTGCCAGCAGGGAAAGACAGGGAATGAGGGAAAAACTGTTTTTT.

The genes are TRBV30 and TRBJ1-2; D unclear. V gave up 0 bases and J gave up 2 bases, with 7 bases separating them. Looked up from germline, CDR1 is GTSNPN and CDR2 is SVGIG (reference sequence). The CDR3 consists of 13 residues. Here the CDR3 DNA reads TGTGCCTGGAGTGTACAGAAGAACTATGGCTACACCTTC. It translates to CAWSVQKNYGYTF.

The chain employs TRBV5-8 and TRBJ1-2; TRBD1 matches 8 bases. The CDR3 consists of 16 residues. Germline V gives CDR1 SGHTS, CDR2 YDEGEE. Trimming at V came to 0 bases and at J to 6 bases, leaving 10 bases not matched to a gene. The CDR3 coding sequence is TGTGCCAGCAGCTTGGGGGTAAACCAGGGGGCACATGGCTACACCTTC. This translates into CASSLGVNQGAHGYTF.

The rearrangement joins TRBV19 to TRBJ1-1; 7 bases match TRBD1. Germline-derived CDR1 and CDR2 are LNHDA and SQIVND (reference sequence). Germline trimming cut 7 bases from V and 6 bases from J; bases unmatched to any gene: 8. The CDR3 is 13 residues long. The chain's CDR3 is CASTLIQGSEAFF. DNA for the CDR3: TGTGCCAGTACCCTCATACAGGGGTCTGAAGCTTTCTTT.

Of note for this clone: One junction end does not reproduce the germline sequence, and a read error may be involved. DNA for the CDR3: TGTACCAGCGTTCAGCCAGCGATCAACGAGCAGTACTTC. It translates to CTSVQPAINEQYF. The chain combines TRBV6-1 with TRBJ2-7; D call uncertain. This CDR3 contains 13 residues. Germline CDR1 and CDR2: MNHNS and SASEGT.

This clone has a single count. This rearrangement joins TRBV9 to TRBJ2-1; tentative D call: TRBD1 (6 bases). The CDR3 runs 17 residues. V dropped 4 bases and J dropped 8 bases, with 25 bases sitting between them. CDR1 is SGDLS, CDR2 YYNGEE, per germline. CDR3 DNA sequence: TGTGCCAGCAGCTCGGAGATGACACAGGGTTCGGTTCATGAGCAGTTCTTC. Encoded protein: CASSSEMTQGSVHEQFF.

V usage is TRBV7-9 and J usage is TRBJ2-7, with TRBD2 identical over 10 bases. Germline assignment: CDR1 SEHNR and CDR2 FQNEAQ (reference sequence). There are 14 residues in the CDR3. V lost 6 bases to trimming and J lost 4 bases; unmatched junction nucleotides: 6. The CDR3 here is CASSSGTSEYEQYF. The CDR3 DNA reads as TGTGCCAGCAGTTCCGGGACTAGCGAGTACGAGCAGTACTTC.

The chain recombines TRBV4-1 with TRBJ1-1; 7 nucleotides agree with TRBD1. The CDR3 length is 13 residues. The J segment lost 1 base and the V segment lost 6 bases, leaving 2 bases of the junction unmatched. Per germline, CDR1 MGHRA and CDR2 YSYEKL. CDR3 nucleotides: TGCGCCAGCAGGTCAGGGGGGAACACTGAAGCTTTCTTT. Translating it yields CASRSGGNTEAFF.

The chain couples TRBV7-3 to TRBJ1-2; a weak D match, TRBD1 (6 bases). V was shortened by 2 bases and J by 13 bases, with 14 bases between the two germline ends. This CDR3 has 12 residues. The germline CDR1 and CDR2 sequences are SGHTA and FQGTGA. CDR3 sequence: CASSLEQGRVTF. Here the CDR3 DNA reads TGTGCCAGCAGCTTAGAGCAGGGGAGGGTCACCTTC.

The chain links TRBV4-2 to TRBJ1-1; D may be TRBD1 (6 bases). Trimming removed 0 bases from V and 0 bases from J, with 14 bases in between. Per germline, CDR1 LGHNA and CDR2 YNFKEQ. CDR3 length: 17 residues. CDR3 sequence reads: CASSQDRGGYLNTEAFF. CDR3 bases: TGTGCCAGCAGCCAAGATAGGGGGGGTTACCTGAACACTGAAGCTTTCTTT.

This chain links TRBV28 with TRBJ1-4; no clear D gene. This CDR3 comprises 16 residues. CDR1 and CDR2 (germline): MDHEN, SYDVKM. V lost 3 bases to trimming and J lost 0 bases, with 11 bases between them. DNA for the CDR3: TGTGCCAGCAGTTTCTCCCGGGAGTCAACTAATGAAAAACTGTTTTTT. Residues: CASSFSRESTNEKLFF.

The CDR3 coding sequence is TGCGCCAGCAGCTTGGCGGGACTTGCGAACACCGGGGAGCTGTTTTTT. Residues: CASSLAGLANTGELFF. V usage is TRBV5-1 and J usage is TRBJ2-2, with TRBD2 as a possible D gene (6 bases). The CDR3 sequence is 16 residues long. Germline assignment: CDR1 SGHRS and CDR2 YFSETQ. V lost 0 bases, J lost 0 bases, and 9 bases lay in between.

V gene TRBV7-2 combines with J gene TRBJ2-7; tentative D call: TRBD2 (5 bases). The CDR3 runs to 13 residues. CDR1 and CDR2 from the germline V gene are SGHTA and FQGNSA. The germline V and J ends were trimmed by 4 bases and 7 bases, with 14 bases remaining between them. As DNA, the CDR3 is TGTGCCAGCAGCTCCAAGAGGGTCGGGGAGCAGTACTTC. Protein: CASSSKRVGEQYF.

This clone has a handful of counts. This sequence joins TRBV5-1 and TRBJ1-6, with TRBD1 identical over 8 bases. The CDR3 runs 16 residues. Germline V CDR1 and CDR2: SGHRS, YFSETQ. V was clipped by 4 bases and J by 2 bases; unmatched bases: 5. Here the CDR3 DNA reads TGCGCCAGCAGCCCAACGGACAGGGCCTATAATTCACCCCTCCACTTT. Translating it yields CASSPTDRAYNSPLHF.

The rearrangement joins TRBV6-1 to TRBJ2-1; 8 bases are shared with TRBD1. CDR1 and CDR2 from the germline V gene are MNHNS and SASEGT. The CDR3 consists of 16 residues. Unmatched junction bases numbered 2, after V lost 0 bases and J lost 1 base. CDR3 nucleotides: TGTGCCAGCAGTGAAGCGGGACAGGTGTCCTACAATGAGCAGTTCTTC. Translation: CASSEAGQVSYNEQFF.

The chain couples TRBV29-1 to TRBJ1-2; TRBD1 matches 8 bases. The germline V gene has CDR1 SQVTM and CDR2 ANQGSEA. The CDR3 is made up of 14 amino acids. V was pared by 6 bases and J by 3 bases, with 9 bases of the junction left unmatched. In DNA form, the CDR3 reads TGCAGCGTGGGGCCCGGGACAGGCCACTATGGCTACACCTTC. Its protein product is CSVGPGTGHYGYTF.

CDR3 nucleotides: TGTGCCAGCACCATTTCTAGGATCAATGAGCAGTTCTTC. Protein sequence: CASTISRINEQFF. This chain links TRBV7-9 with TRBJ2-1; D is unclear. V lost 7 bases and J lost 6, with 13 bases in between. The CDR3 has 13 residues. Germline V gives CDR1 SEHNR, CDR2 FQNEAQ (reference sequence). The full variable domain, completed using reference TRBV7-9 and TRBJ2-1, is DTGVSQNPRHKITKRGQNVTFRCDPISEHNRLYWYRQTLGQGPEFLTYFQNEAQLEKSRLLSDRFSAERPKGSFSTLEIQRTEQGDSAMYLCASTISRINEQFFGPGTRLTVL.

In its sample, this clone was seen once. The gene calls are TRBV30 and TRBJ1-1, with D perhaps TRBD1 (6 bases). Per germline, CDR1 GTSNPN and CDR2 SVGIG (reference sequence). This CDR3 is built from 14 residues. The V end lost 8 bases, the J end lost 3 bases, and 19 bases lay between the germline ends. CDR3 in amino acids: CARGADMRDTEAFF. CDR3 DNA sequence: TGTGCCCGGGGGGCGGATATGAGGGACACTGAAGCTTTCTTT. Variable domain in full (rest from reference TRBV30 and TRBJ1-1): SQTIHQWPATLVQPVGSPLSLECTVEGTSNPNLYWYRQAAGRGLQLLFYSVGIGQISSEVPQNLSASRPQDRQFILSSKKLLLSDSGFYLCARGADMRDTEAFFGQGTRLTVV.

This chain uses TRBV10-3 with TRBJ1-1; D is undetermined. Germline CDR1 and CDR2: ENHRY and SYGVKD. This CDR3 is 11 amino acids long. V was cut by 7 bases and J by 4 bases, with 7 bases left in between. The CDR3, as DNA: TGTGCCATCACCGGAGGCACTGAAGCTTTCTTT. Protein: CAITGGTEAFF.

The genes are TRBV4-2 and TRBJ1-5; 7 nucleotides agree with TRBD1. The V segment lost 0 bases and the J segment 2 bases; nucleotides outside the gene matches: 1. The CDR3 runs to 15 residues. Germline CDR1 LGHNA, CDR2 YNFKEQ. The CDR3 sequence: CASSQEGGGNQPQHF. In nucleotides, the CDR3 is TGTGCCAGCAGCCAAGAAGGGGGCGGCAATCAGCCCCAGCATTTT.

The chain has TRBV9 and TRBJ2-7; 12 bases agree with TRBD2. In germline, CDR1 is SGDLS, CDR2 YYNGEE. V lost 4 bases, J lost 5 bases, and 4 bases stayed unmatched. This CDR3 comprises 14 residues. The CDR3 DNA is TGTGCCAGCAGCACTAGCGGGAGGACCCACGAGCAGTACTTC. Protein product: CASSTSGRTHEQYF.

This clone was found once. The CDR3 nucleotides read TGCGCCAGCAGTGGAGGACTAGGGTTAGATACGCAGTATTTT. It specifies CASSGGLGLDTQYF. This chain uses TRBV5-1 with TRBJ2-3, with 7 bases aligning to TRBD2. Germline V gene sequence: CDR1 SGHRS, CDR2 YFSETQ. This CDR3 region has 14 residues. Trimming took 5 bases from V and 5 from J; bases not matched to a gene: 8.